This is a list of T cell receptor beta chains from one sample in a study of memory CD4+ T cells and cytomegalovirus serostatus. Sequencing used immunoSEQ multiplex PCR; TCRdb keeps in-frame clones, though not all of them. The table records around 54,000 clones, roughly 78% of them present only once. The sample comprised memory CD4+ T cells from blood. All receptors come from an adult in good health and CMV-seronegative. Each CDR3 is given with its conserved first and last residue. Fields, in order: D gene, clone size, V gene, J gene, CDR3 DNA, CDR3 protein. A D gene is named only where the DNA matches it firmly. Only part of the rows carry a size: once, few, many, or a class if the clone is expanded.

d_gene: TRBD1; abundance: few; v_gene: TRBV5-1; j_gene: TRBJ1-1; CDR3nt: TGCGCCAGCAGCTGGACAGGGGGGAACACTGAAGCTTTCTTT; CDR3aa: CASSWTGGNTEAFF
d_gene: TRBD1; abundance: once; v_gene: TRBV7-9; j_gene: TRBJ1-5; CDR3nt: TGTGCCAGCAGCTTACTGACAGGGTCGCGGGTAGGGCCCCAGCATTTT; CDR3aa: CASSLLTGSRVGPQHF
d_gene: NA; abundance: once; v_gene: TRBV7-3; j_gene: TRBJ2-5; CDR3nt: TGTGCCAGCAGCTTGGTAGTACAAGAGACCCAGTACTTC; CDR3aa: CASSLVVQETQYF
d_gene: NA; abundance: NA; v_gene: TRBV30; j_gene: TRBJ2-7; CDR3nt: TGTGCCTGGAGTTTGGGACGCGAGCAGTACTTC; CDR3aa: CAWSLGREQYF
d_gene: TRBD1; abundance: NA; v_gene: TRBV30; j_gene: TRBJ1-4; CDR3nt: TGTGCCTGGTCCACGCCGGACAGGGGGCGTGAAAAACTGTTTTTT; CDR3aa: CAWSTPDRGREKLFF
d_gene: NA; abundance: NA; v_gene: TRBV19; j_gene: TRBJ1-5; CDR3nt: TGTGCCAGTACCCGGGGTATCTGGCAGCCCCAGCATTTT; CDR3aa: CASTRGIWQPQHF
d_gene: NA; abundance: NA; v_gene: TRBV6-1; j_gene: TRBJ1-1; CDR3nt: TGTGCCAGCAAAACGAGGGTTCAGCACACTGAAGCTTTCTTT; CDR3aa: CASKTRVQHTEAFF
d_gene: TRBD2; abundance: NA; v_gene: TRBV2; j_gene: TRBJ2-3; CDR3nt: TGTGCCAGCAGAGCGCTAGCGGGGTCGACAACAGATACGCAGTATTTT; CDR3aa: CASRALAGSTTDTQYF
d_gene: NA; abundance: NA; v_gene: TRBV5-5; j_gene: TRBJ2-2; CDR3nt: TGTGCCAGCAGCTATAGGGGCGCCGGCGGGGAGCTGTTTTTT; CDR3aa: CASSYRGAGGELFF
d_gene: TRBD1; abundance: NA; v_gene: TRBV18; j_gene: TRBJ2-1; CDR3nt: TGTGCCAGCTCCCCGGACAGGGAGCAGTTCTTC; CDR3aa: CASSPDREQFF
d_gene: TRBD2; abundance: NA; v_gene: TRBV7-2; j_gene: TRBJ2-1; CDR3nt: TGTGCCAGCAGCCCCGGACTAGTTTACTACGGTGAGCAGTTCTTC; CDR3aa: CASSPGLVYYGEQFF
d_gene: NA; abundance: NA; v_gene: TRBV11-2; j_gene: TRBJ2-6; CDR3nt: TGTGCCAGCAGCCTAACCGGGACTTACTCTGGGGCCAACGTCCTGACTTTC; CDR3aa: CASSLTGTYSGANVLTF
d_gene: NA; abundance: NA; v_gene: TRBV29-1; j_gene: TRBJ2-5; CDR3nt: TGCAGCCCAACTGCACCAGAGACCCAGTACTTC; CDR3aa: CSPTAPETQYF
d_gene: NA; abundance: NA; v_gene: TRBV25-1; j_gene: TRBJ1-4; CDR3nt: TGTGCCAGCAGTGAATCCTCCCCAGGCGAAAAACTGTTTTTT; CDR3aa: CASSESSPGEKLFF
d_gene: NA; abundance: once; v_gene: TRBV11-3; j_gene: TRBJ1-4; CDR3nt: TGTGCCAGCAGCCCGACCAGGGAATTGCTGCATGAAAAACTGTTTTTT; CDR3aa: CASSPTRELLHEKLFF
d_gene: NA; abundance: NA; v_gene: TRBV7-3; j_gene: TRBJ1-1; CDR3nt: TGTGCCAGCAGCTTAAGAGGTTCCGACAGGAACCCTGAAGCTTTCTTT; CDR3aa: CASSLRGSDRNPEAFF
d_gene: TRBD2; abundance: few; v_gene: TRBV5-1; j_gene: TRBJ2-1; CDR3nt: TGCGCCAGCAGCTTCGGCGGGAGCTCCTACAATGAGCAGTTCTTC; CDR3aa: CASSFGGSSYNEQFF
d_gene: TRBD2; abundance: once; v_gene: TRBV2; j_gene: TRBJ2-5; CDR3nt: TGTGCCAGCGGACCTAGCGGGAGGGGCCAAGAGACCCAGTACTTC; CDR3aa: CASGPSGRGQETQYF
d_gene: NA; abundance: NA; v_gene: TRBV27; j_gene: TRBJ2-7; CDR3nt: TGTGCCAGCAGTTTAGGCGGGGTTAGCTCCTACGAGCAGTACTTC; CDR3aa: CASSLGGVSSYEQYF
d_gene: NA; abundance: NA; v_gene: TRBV5-5; j_gene: TRBJ2-1; CDR3nt: TGTGCCAGCAGCCGGACAACGGGGTTCAATGAGCAGTTCTTC; CDR3aa: CASSRTTGFNEQFF
d_gene: TRBD1; abundance: NA; v_gene: TRBV19; j_gene: TRBJ2-1; CDR3nt: TGTGCCAGTAGTAACCTTGGACAGGGGGCAAATGAGCAGTTCTTC; CDR3aa: CASSNLGQGANEQFF
d_gene: NA; abundance: NA; v_gene: TRBV27; j_gene: TRBJ2-7; CDR3nt: TGTGCCAGCAGTTTAGGGGGCGGGAGACCGTACTTC; CDR3aa: CASSLGGGRPYF
d_gene: TRBD2; abundance: NA; v_gene: TRBV7-7; j_gene: TRBJ2-5; CDR3nt: TGTGCTAGCAGTCCCAGCGGGAACCAAGAGACCCAGTACTTC; CDR3aa: CASSPSGNQETQYF
d_gene: NA; abundance: NA; v_gene: TRBV30; j_gene: TRBJ1-5; CDR3nt: TGTGCCTGGAGTGCCGGGGTGGATCAGCCCCAGCATTTT; CDR3aa: CAWSAGVDQPQHF
d_gene: NA; abundance: NA; v_gene: TRBV7-3; j_gene: TRBJ2-5; CDR3nt: TGTGCCAGCAGCTTACGGGGACAAATATGGGAGACCCAGTACTTC; CDR3aa: CASSLRGQIWETQYF
d_gene: NA; abundance: NA; v_gene: TRBV9; j_gene: TRBJ2-3; CDR3nt: TGTGCCAGCAGCGTAGAAAAGGGGAGACATACGCAGTATTTT; CDR3aa: CASSVEKGRHTQYF
d_gene: NA; abundance: medium-sized; v_gene: TRBV29-1; j_gene: TRBJ1-5; CDR3nt: TGCAGCGTCGCCGGGACAAATAGCAATCAGCCCCAGCATTTT; CDR3aa: CSVAGTNSNQPQHF
d_gene: TRBD1; abundance: NA; v_gene: TRBV2; j_gene: TRBJ1-4; CDR3nt: TGTGCCAGCAGTGTGGACAGGGGAAATGAAAAACTGTTTTTT; CDR3aa: CASSVDRGNEKLFF
d_gene: TRBD1; abundance: NA; v_gene: TRBV11-2; j_gene: TRBJ2-5; CDR3nt: TGTGCCAGCAGCACCTACCCGGGACAGGGCCAAGAGACCCAGTACTTC; CDR3aa: CASSTYPGQGQETQYF
d_gene: TRBD2; abundance: NA; v_gene: TRBV7-8; j_gene: TRBJ2-3; CDR3nt: TGTGCCAGCAGCTTAGGAACTAGCGGGAGGGCCGAGGATACGCAGTATTTT; CDR3aa: CASSLGTSGRAEDTQYF
d_gene: TRBD2; abundance: NA; v_gene: TRBV29-1; j_gene: TRBJ2-7; CDR3nt: TGCAGCGTTGAGGGCGGGGGAAGGGAGCAGTACTTC; CDR3aa: CSVEGGGREQYF
d_gene: TRBD1; abundance: NA; v_gene: TRBV28; j_gene: TRBJ2-2; CDR3nt: TGTGCCAGCAGCGGACAGGGGGCTAATGTCGGGGAGCTGTTTTTT; CDR3aa: CASSGQGANVGELFF
d_gene: NA; abundance: NA; v_gene: TRBV6-5; j_gene: TRBJ2-1; CDR3nt: TGTGCCAGCAGTTACCGCCAGGGGCAGTTCAATGAGCAGTTCTTC; CDR3aa: CASSYRQGQFNEQFF
d_gene: NA; abundance: once; v_gene: TRBV6-1; j_gene: TRBJ1-5; CDR3nt: TGTGCCAGCAGTGAAGGAGGACTAGTTCAGCCCCAGCATTTT; CDR3aa: CASSEGGLVQPQHF
d_gene: NA; abundance: NA; v_gene: TRBV6-6; j_gene: TRBJ1-2; CDR3nt: TGTGCCAGCAGTCCCGGGACCTATGGCTACACCTTC; CDR3aa: CASSPGTYGYTF
d_gene: TRBD1; abundance: NA; v_gene: TRBV2; j_gene: TRBJ2-5; CDR3nt: TGTGCCAGCAGTCGCATGGGGACAGAAGAGACCCAGTACTTC; CDR3aa: CASSRMGTEETQYF
d_gene: TRBD1; abundance: NA; v_gene: TRBV6-1; j_gene: TRBJ2-5; CDR3nt: TGTGCCAGCAATGACAGGGTCCAAGAGACCCAGTACTTC; CDR3aa: CASNDRVQETQYF
d_gene: NA; abundance: few; v_gene: TRBV6-1; j_gene: TRBJ1-3; CDR3nt: TGTGCCAGCATTGGACTTTCTGGAAACACCATATATTTT; CDR3aa: CASIGLSGNTIYF
d_gene: NA; abundance: NA; v_gene: TRBV18; j_gene: TRBJ2-3; CDR3nt: TGTGCCAGCTCACCAGGGGTTGGAGATACGCAGTATTTT; CDR3aa: CASSPGVGDTQYF
d_gene: NA; abundance: NA; v_gene: TRBV6-1; j_gene: TRBJ1-5; CDR3nt: TGTGCCAGCAGAGGACTGGGCCCTAGCAATCAGCCCCAGCATTTT; CDR3aa: CASRGLGPSNQPQHF
d_gene: NA; abundance: NA; v_gene: TRBV7-8; j_gene: TRBJ2-3; CDR3nt: TGTGCCAGCAGCTTAACAGGGCAGGATACGCAGTATTTT; CDR3aa: CASSLTGQDTQYF
d_gene: NA; abundance: NA; v_gene: TRBV27; j_gene: TRBJ1-2; CDR3nt: TGTGCCAGCAGTTCCGGGGGATCTACGGCCTATGGCTACACCTTC; CDR3aa: CASSSGGSTAYGYTF
d_gene: TRBD1; abundance: NA; v_gene: TRBV30; j_gene: TRBJ2-2; CDR3nt: TGTGCCTGGGAAAGGGCGGGACAGGGAAACACCGGGGAGCTGTTTTTT; CDR3aa: CAWERAGQGNTGELFF
d_gene: TRBD2; abundance: NA; v_gene: TRBV5-1; j_gene: TRBJ2-7; CDR3nt: TGCGCCAGCAGCTTGGCCCTACTAGCGGGAGGGGCCTACGAGCAGTACTTC; CDR3aa: CASSLALLAGGAYEQYF
d_gene: TRBD1; abundance: NA; v_gene: TRBV10-2; j_gene: TRBJ1-5; CDR3nt: TGCGCCAGCAGGAAAGACAGGGATAGCAATCAGCCCCAGCATTTT; CDR3aa: CASRKDRDSNQPQHF
d_gene: TRBD2; abundance: NA; v_gene: TRBV30; j_gene: TRBJ2-7; CDR3nt: TGTGCCTGGAGTAACGGACTAGCGGGATACTACGAGCAGTACTTC; CDR3aa: CAWSNGLAGYYEQYF
d_gene: NA; abundance: NA; v_gene: TRBV28; j_gene: TRBJ2-1; CDR3nt: TGTGCCAGCAGCCCGAGTATTAGCGGAACATACAATGAGCAGTTCTTC; CDR3aa: CASSPSISGTYNEQFF
d_gene: NA; abundance: NA; v_gene: TRBV18; j_gene: TRBJ2-2; CDR3nt: TGTGCCAGCTCACCACCTAGCGGCGTCACCGGGGAGCTGTTTTTT; CDR3aa: CASSPPSGVTGELFF
d_gene: NA; abundance: NA; v_gene: TRBV15; j_gene: TRBJ2-1; CDR3nt: TGTGCCACCAGCAGAGATAGCGGAGGGTACAATGAGCAGTTCTTC; CDR3aa: CATSRDSGGYNEQFF
d_gene: NA; abundance: NA; v_gene: TRBV27; j_gene: TRBJ1-1; CDR3nt: TGTGCCAGCAGCAGATCAGGGGAGGGGAACACTGAAGCTTTCTTT; CDR3aa: CASSRSGEGNTEAFF
d_gene: TRBD1; abundance: NA; v_gene: TRBV7-9; j_gene: TRBJ2-4; CDR3nt: TGTGCCAGCAGCCCAACCGACAGGGACACAAACATTCAGTACTTC; CDR3aa: CASSPTDRDTNIQYF
d_gene: NA; abundance: NA; v_gene: TRBV18; j_gene: TRBJ2-2; CDR3nt: TGTGCCAGCTCACCCACAGCTACCGGGGAGCTGTTTTTT; CDR3aa: CASSPTATGELFF
d_gene: TRBD1; abundance: NA; v_gene: TRBV18; j_gene: TRBJ1-4; CDR3nt: TGTGCCAGCTCGCCGACAGGGGCTTTTCGAAAACTGTTTTTT; CDR3aa: CASSPTGAFRKLFF
d_gene: TRBD1; abundance: NA; v_gene: TRBV5-4; j_gene: TRBJ2-5; CDR3nt: TGTGCCAGCAGCGTCCGGACAGGGCGAGCGGAGACCCAGTACTTC; CDR3aa: CASSVRTGRAETQYF
d_gene: NA; abundance: NA; v_gene: TRBV9; j_gene: TRBJ2-1; CDR3nt: TGTGCCAGCAGCCGACAGCCTAGCGCCCCCTCCTACAATGAGCAGTTCTTC; CDR3aa: CASSRQPSAPSYNEQFF
d_gene: NA; abundance: NA; v_gene: TRBV6-6; j_gene: TRBJ2-3; CDR3nt: TGTGCCAGCAGTTACCAAGCCAGGGGCACAGATACGCAGTATTTT; CDR3aa: CASSYQARGTDTQYF
d_gene: NA; abundance: few; v_gene: TRBV5-4; j_gene: TRBJ2-5; CDR3nt: TGTGCCAGCAGCTTGGGAGATACTCAAGAGACCCAGTACTTC; CDR3aa: CASSLGDTQETQYF
d_gene: NA; abundance: few; v_gene: TRBV6-1; j_gene: TRBJ1-4; CDR3nt: TGTGCCAGCAGCCGTAGACGGGCGGATGAAAAACTGTTTTTT; CDR3aa: CASSRRRADEKLFF
d_gene: TRBD2; abundance: NA; v_gene: TRBV15; j_gene: TRBJ2-1; CDR3nt: TGTGCCACCAGCAGCGAAGCGGGAGCTGTGCAGTTCTTC; CDR3aa: CATSSEAGAVQFF